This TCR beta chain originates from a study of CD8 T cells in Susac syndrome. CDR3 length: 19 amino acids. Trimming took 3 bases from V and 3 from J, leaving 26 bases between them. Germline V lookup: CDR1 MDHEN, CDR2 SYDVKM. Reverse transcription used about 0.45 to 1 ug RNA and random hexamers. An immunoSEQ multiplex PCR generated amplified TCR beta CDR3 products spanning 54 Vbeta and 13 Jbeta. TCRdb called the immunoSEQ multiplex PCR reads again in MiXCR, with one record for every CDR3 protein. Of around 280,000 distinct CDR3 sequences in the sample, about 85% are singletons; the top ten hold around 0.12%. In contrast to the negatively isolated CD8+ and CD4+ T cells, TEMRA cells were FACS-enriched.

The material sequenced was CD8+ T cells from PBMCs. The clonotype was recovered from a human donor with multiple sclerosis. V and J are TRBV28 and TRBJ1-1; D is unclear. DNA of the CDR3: TGTGCCAGCAGTTTTTCGGAAATTTGGAGGGAGGAGGAGGACACTGAAGCTTTCTTT. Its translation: CASSFSEIWREEEDTEAFF.